The 3 T cell receptor beta chains reported below all come from one sample, sequenced in a study of cytomegalovirus exposure and HLA in healthy donors. Amplification used 60 Vbeta primers and 13 Jbeta primers. Generated by immunoSEQ multiplex PCR, the TCRdb table keeps only in-frame clones and is missing some. The sample has 85,000 to 100,000 clones, roughly 83% seen once. The sample was PBMCs. The origin of the receptors is a male donor in good health and CMV-seropositive.

V usage is TRBV19 and J usage is TRBJ1-1; D is undetermined. The germline V gene has CDR1 LNHDA and CDR2 SQIVND (reference sequence). This CDR3 is built from 12 residues. V shed 0 bases and J shed 8 bases, with 7 bases lying between them. This CDR3 reads CASSIDEQEAFF. The CDR3 nucleotides read TGTGCCAGTAGTATAGATGAACAGGAAGCTTTCTTT.

Concerning this clone itself: Other DNA sequences in the same sample also yield this CDR3. The chain recombines TRBV6-5 with TRBJ1-3, with D possibly TRBD1 on 6 matching bases. V was clipped by 6 bases and J by 0 bases, with 12 bases between them. This CDR3 contains 15 residues. Germline V gene data show CDR1 as MNHEY and CDR2 as SVGAGI. The CDR3 DNA follows: TGTGCCAGCAGACCGACAGGCCTCTCTGGAAACACCATATATTTT. Amino acid sequence: CASRPTGLSGNTIYF.

The V call is TRBV7-2, the J call TRBJ2-7, with a weak D call TRBD2 (6 bases). Between the trimmed V and J ends, which lost 5 bases and 6 bases, there was a span of 17 bases. This CDR3 comprises 14 residues. The germline CDR1 and CDR2 sequences are SGHTA and FQGNSA. The DNA of the CDR3 is TGTGCCAGCAGCCGGGGACTCGCTTCGGCCGAGCAGTACTTC. Protein sequence: CASSRGLASAEQYF. The full variable domain, in which reference TRBV7-2 and TRBJ2-7 provide the parts outside the CDR3, is GAGVSQSPSNKVTEKGKDVELRCDPISGHTALYWYRQSLGQGLEFLIYFQGNSAPDKSGLPSDRFSAERTGGSVSTLTIQRTQQEDSAVYLCASSRGLASAEQYFGPGTRLTVT.